Below, one TCR beta chain is given with its context. With random hexamers, 0.5 to 1 ug RNA was reverse transcribed. Coverage of TCR beta CDR3 amplification by immunoSEQ multiplex PCR extended to 54 Vbeta and 13 Jbeta. From the immunoSEQ multiplex PCR reads, TCRdb called clonotypes with MiXCR, one entry per CDR3 protein. The table lists some 300,000 distinct CDR3 sequences, 70% to 90% of them singletons. Treatment-naive patients with stable or active relapsing-remitting disease were the multiple sclerosis controls. TEMRA cells underwent FACS enrichment and CD8+ and CD4+ T cells underwent negative isolation. This entry belongs to a study of CD8 T cells in Susac syndrome. The source material was CD8+ T cells from PBMCs. The TCR comes from a human donor with multiple sclerosis.

The chain's CDR3 is CASSLIAGGGNEQFF. Here the CDR3 DNA reads TGTGCCAGCAGCCTCATAGCGGGGGGGGGCAATGAGCAGTTCTTC. This sequence joins TRBV11-2 and TRBJ2-1; 11 bases agree with TRBD2. This CDR3 spans 15 amino acids. The germline V gene encodes CDR1 SGHAT and CDR2 FQNNGV. J gave up 6 bases and V 5 bases, and 6 bases lay outside the gene matches.